These 26 T cell receptor beta chains came from one sample sequenced in a study of T cell responses to AZD1222 COVID-19 vaccine. The method was immunoSEQ multiplex PCR; TCRdb's version includes in-frame clones alone and lacks a portion of them. The data contain roughly 110,000 clones, about nine tenths of them singletons. The sample was peripheral blood, taken on day 0 of AZD1222 vaccination. The receptor set was obtained from an adult in good health.

The count of this clone is one. The rearrangement uses TRBV28 and TRBJ2-7; TRBD1 aligns across 8 bases. The CDR3 is made up of 13 amino acids. Germline V gives CDR1 MDHEN, CDR2 SYDVKM. Unmatched junction bases numbered 9, after V lost 10 bases and J lost 4 bases. CDR3: CATAGTGHYEQYF. The CDR3 region has the DNA TGTGCCACGGCCGGGACAGGACATTACGAGCAGTACTTC.

The chain uses TRBV9 and TRBJ1-4; D remains unclear. With 5 bases removed from V and 0 bases from J, the gap between germline ends came to 17 bases. Germline CDR1 is SGDLS and CDR2 is YYNGEE. This CDR3 spans 17 amino acids. The CDR3 region is CASSDPQDYSTNEKLFF. The CDR3 nucleotides read TGTGCCAGCAGTGACCCTCAGGACTATTCAACTAATGAAAAACTGTTTTTT.

This clone turned up a few times. V usage is TRBV2 and J usage is TRBJ2-3, with D uncertain. Trimming left V 3 bases short and J 7 bases short, with 2 bases between. The CDR3 spans 10 residues. The germline gives CDR1 SNHLY, CDR2 FYNNEI. DNA for the CDR3: TGTGCCAGCAGTGAGTATACGCAGTATTTT. Encoded protein: CASSEYTQYF.

This sequence joins TRBV10-3 and TRBJ1-2; a weak D match, TRBD1 (5 bases). Germline values: CDR1 ENHRY, CDR2 SYGVKD. The CDR3 spans 14 residues. The V end lost 0 bases, the J end lost 4 bases, and 9 bases lay between the germline ends. CDR3 sequence reads: CAISESPGGYGYTF. DNA for the CDR3: TGTGCCATCAGTGAGTCCCCCGGGGGCTATGGCTACACCTTC.

This rearrangement joins TRBV2 to TRBJ1-4; D is unclear. CDR3 size: 12 residues. The V and J ends lost 1 base and 7 bases respectively, with 4 bases between them. Germline-derived CDR1 and CDR2 are SNHLY and FYNNEI. The CDR3 coding sequence is TGTGCCAGCAGTGAAGAGATTGAAAAACTGTTTTTT. Its translation is CASSEEIEKLFF.

This clone was seen a single time. The rearrangement joins TRBV6-2 or TRBV6-3 to TRBJ1-5, with a weak D call TRBD1 (6 bases). CDR3 length: 15 residues. CDR1 is MNHEY, CDR2 SVGEGT, per germline. Trimming stripped 5 bases from V and 1 base from J, with 12 bases between. This CDR3 is CASSLDRRSNQPQHF. In nucleotides, the CDR3 is TGTGCCAGCAGTCTCGACAGGCGCAGCAATCAGCCCCAGCATTTT.

V is TRBV7-9 and J is TRBJ1-2, with TRBD1 matching over 9 bases. The CDR3 length is 15 residues. Unmatched junction bases numbered 9, after V lost 5 bases and J lost 5 bases. Germline-derived CDR1 and CDR2 are SEHNR and FQNEAQ (reference sequence). CDR3 coding DNA: TGTGCCAGCAGCCGACGGACAGGGGATGGGTATGGCTACACCTTC. As protein: CASSRRTGDGYGYTF.

The rearrangement uses TRBV25-1 and TRBJ2-2; 10 bases are a match to TRBD2. Trimming at V came to 1 base and at J to 6 bases, leaving 5 bases not matched to a gene. CDR1 and CDR2 (germline): MGHDK, SYGVNS. The CDR3 is made up of 16 amino acids. CDR3 sequence: CASSESRAGGPGELFF. Written as DNA, the CDR3 is TGTGCCAGCAGTGAATCTAGAGCGGGGGGGCCCGGGGAGCTGTTTTTT. Complete variable domain (other parts from reference TRBV25-1 and TRBJ2-2): EADIYQTPRYLVIGTGKKITLECSQTMGHDKMYWYQQDPGMELHLIHYSYGVNSTEKGDLSSESTVSRIRTEHFPLTLESARPSHTSQYLCASSESRAGGPGELFFGEGSRLTVL.

This clone has only one observation. The chain recombines TRBV4-2 with TRBJ2-2; D is possibly TRBD2 (5 bases). V was shortened by 0 bases and J by 6 bases, with 17 bases between the two germline ends. Germline V gene data show CDR1 as LGHNA and CDR2 as YNFKEQ. The CDR3 is made up of 17 amino acids. The DNA of the CDR3 is TGTGCCAGCAGCCAAGAAGCCAGACCCCTCGGGGCCGGGGAGCTGTTTTTT. Its protein is CASSQEARPLGAGELFF.

On this clone itself: Other DNA sequences in this specimen translate into the identical CDR3. The chain combines TRBV6-2 or TRBV6-3 with TRBJ1-1; the D is unclear. Germline V gene lookup returns CDR1 MNHEY and CDR2 SVGEGT. The CDR3 spans 13 residues. Trimming removed 6 bases at V and 0 bases at J, with 8 bases between. CDR3 region: CASSSTVNTEAFF. DNA of the CDR3: TGTGCCAGCAGCTCAACAGTGAACACTGAAGCTTTCTTT.

The chain has TRBV27 and TRBJ2-4; TRBD2 might be the D (5 bases). Per the germline V gene, CDR1 is MNHEY and CDR2 is SMNVEV (reference sequence). This CDR3 spans 14 amino acids. Trimming pared 6 bases from V and 0 bases from J, leaving 9 bases between. CDR3 in DNA: TGTGCCAGCAGGGGAGAACTAGCCAAAAACATTCAGTACTTC. It encodes CASRGELAKNIQYF.

This rearrangement joins TRBV6-2 or TRBV6-3 to TRBJ1-1; possibly TRBD1 for D (6 bases). The CDR3 has 17 residues. Germline assignment: CDR1 MNHEY and CDR2 SVGEGT. Deletions cut 0 bases from V and 3 bases from J, with 17 bases between. CDR3 in DNA: TGTGCCAGCAGTTACTCCGGGACACTCACGGGGGACACTGAAGCTTTCTTT. This codes for CASSYSGTLTGDTEAFF.

The V gene is TRBV6-5, the J gene TRBJ2-7, with TRBD1 matching 8 bases. Germline V gene lookup returns CDR1 MNHEY and CDR2 SVGAGI. The CDR3 totals 14 residues. The V gene end was trimmed by 6 bases and the J gene end by 2 bases; junction bases not matched to a gene: 6. The CDR3 reads CASSDTGGTYEQYF. The CDR3 region has the DNA TGTGCCAGCAGCGATACAGGGGGGACCTACGAGCAGTACTTC.

The V and J genes are TRBV5-1 and TRBJ1-1; TRBD1 agrees at 7 bases. The CDR3 is 15 residues long. J gave up 0 bases and V 4 bases, and 6 bases lay outside the gene matches. Germline CDR1 and CDR2: SGHRS and YFSETQ. CDR3 loop: CASSLTGMLNTEAFF. CDR3 sequence (DNA): TGCGCCAGCAGCCTGACAGGGATGTTGAACACTGAAGCTTTCTTT.

The chain has TRBV27 and TRBJ1-6, with a possible D match to TRBD1 (5 bases). There are 15 residues in the CDR3. The V and J ends lost 5 bases and 3 bases respectively, with 11 bases between them. CDR1 MNHEY and CDR2 SMNVEV come from the germline V gene (reference sequence). Written as DNA, the CDR3 is TGTGCCAGCAGTCCCCCAGACAGCTATAATTCACCCCTCCACTTT. Protein: CASSPPDSYNSPLHF.

The V gene is TRBV9, the J gene TRBJ1-1; the D gene is possibly TRBD1 (5 bases). Per germline, CDR1 SGDLS and CDR2 YYNGEE. This CDR3 contains 15 residues. The V gene lost 0 bases and the J gene lost 7 bases, with 16 bases spanning the gap. CDR3 DNA: TGTGCCAGCAGCGTAGATTCAGGGATCTTTGATGAAGCTTTCTTT. The encoded protein is CASSVDSGIFDEAFF. The full variable domain, completed using reference TRBV9 and TRBJ1-1, is DSGVTQTPKHLITATGQRVTLRCSPRSGDLSVYWYQQSLDQGLQFLIQYYNGEERAKGNILERFSAQQFPDLHSELNLSSLELGDSALYFCASSVDSGIFDEAFFGQGTRLTVV.

This sequence joins TRBV19 and TRBJ2-5; 8 bases line up with TRBD2. CDR1 is LNHDA and CDR2 is SQIVND in the germline V gene (reference sequence). V was pared by 7 bases and J by 5 bases, with 12 bases of the junction left unmatched. The CDR3 is made up of 15 amino acids. CDR3 DNA sequence: TGTGCCAGTAACGGCGGGGGGACCCGCCAGGAGACCCAGTACTTC. This gives the protein CASNGGGTRQETQYF.

This rearrangement joins TRBV19 to TRBJ1-5; D is ambiguous. V gave up 4 bases and J gave up 9 bases, with 10 bases separating them. CDR3 size: 12 residues. The germline V gene encodes CDR1 LNHDA and CDR2 SQIVND (reference sequence). The CDR3 spells CASSTSVSPQHF. The CDR3 DNA is TGTGCCAGTAGTACTTCCGTTTCGCCCCAGCATTTT.

The chain carries TRBV3-1 (or the pseudogene TRBV3-2) and TRBJ2-5, with 8 bases aligning to TRBD2. Germline V gives CDR1 LGHDT, CDR2 YNNKEL (reference sequence). The CDR3 has 13 amino acids. V was clipped by 10 bases and J by 5 bases; unmatched bases: 9. CDR3 DNA sequence: TGTGCCACCCGCCGGGGGGGCCTGGAGACCCAGTACTTC. It yields the protein CATRRGGLETQYF.

J is TRBJ2-3 and V is TRBV6-2 or TRBV6-3, with 15 bases identical to TRBD2. V shed 5 bases and J 5 bases; nucleotides not matched to a gene: 5. CDR1 MNHEY and CDR2 SVGEGT come from the germline V gene. This CDR3 is 16 amino acids long. Here the CDR3 reads CASSRTSGGAKDTQYF. The CDR3 DNA is TGTGCCAGCAGTCGGACTAGCGGGGGGGCCAAAGATACGCAGTATTTT.

This chain uses TRBV25-1 with TRBJ1-2; D remains ambiguous. Germline lookup yields CDR1 MGHDK and CDR2 SYGVNS. This CDR3 contains 14 residues. V was shortened by 2 bases and J by 6 bases, with 13 bases between the two germline ends. The CDR3: CASSEMQGFDGYTF. CDR3 coding DNA: TGTGCCAGCAGTGAAATGCAAGGGTTCGATGGCTACACCTTC.

The CDR3 DNA is TGTGCCAGCAGAACGGCGAACACCGGGGAGCTGTTTTTT. Its translation: CASRTANTGELFF. The V gene is TRBV7-9, the J gene TRBJ2-2; D call uncertain. V lost 6 bases to trimming and J lost 0 bases, with 5 bases between them. Germline-derived CDR1 and CDR2 are SEHNR and FQNEAQ (reference sequence). The CDR3 has 13 residues.

This clone was detected once. This chain joins TRBV23-1 and TRBJ1-5, with 7 positions matching TRBD1. TRBV23-1 is identified as an open reading frame with a role that is uncertain. Germline trimming cut 11 bases from V and 0 bases from J; bases unmatched to any gene: 13. This CDR3 comprises 16 residues. CDR3 sequence reads: CAPPPGQLYSNQPQHF. DNA for the CDR3: TGCGCCCCACCTCCGGGACAGTTGTATAGCAATCAGCCCCAGCATTTT.

This rearrangement joins TRBV10-3 to TRBJ1-1, with TRBD1 as a possible D gene (6 bases). The CDR3 consists of 13 residues. The germline gives CDR1 ENHRY, CDR2 SYGVKD. V was clipped by 7 bases and J by 0 bases, with 9 bases between them. As DNA, the CDR3 is TGTGCCATCATGCGACAGGTGAACACTGAAGCTTTCTTT. It translates to CAIMRQVNTEAFF.

This clone occurred a few times. This chain joins TRBV19 and TRBJ2-7; a possible D gene is TRBD2 (5 bases). The CDR3 has 15 amino acids. Trimming stripped 6 bases from V and 5 bases from J, with 20 bases between. CDR1 and CDR2 from the germline V gene are LNHDA and SQIVND (reference sequence). Here the CDR3 reads CASSEARVQRNEQYF. CDR3 nucleotides: TGTGCCAGTAGCGAGGCGAGGGTTCAGAGAAACGAGCAGTACTTC.

The rearrangement uses TRBV4-2 and TRBJ2-1, with D tentatively TRBD2 (5 bases). The germline V and J ends were trimmed by 5 bases and 2 bases, with 10 bases remaining between them. The CDR3 sequence is 14 residues long. Germline values: CDR1 LGHNA, CDR2 YNFKEQ. CDR3 in DNA: TGTGCCAGCAGCTCTAGCCGGGCCTACAATGAGCAGTTCTTC. Its protein product is CASSSSRAYNEQFF.